The 18 T cell receptor beta chains in this list originate from one sample, sequenced in a study of human thymus T cells. Method: immunoSEQ multiplex PCR; TCRdb's copy keeps in-frame clones and lacks some. The sample lists around 44,000 clones, 90% to 95% occurring once. Sequenced input: blood. These receptors were collected from a boy under two years old with a congenital heart defect but otherwise immunologically healthy.

This clone was seen just once. This rearrangement joins TRBV28 to TRBJ2-1; 8 nucleotides align to TRBD2. The CDR3 runs 16 residues. CDR1 is MDHEN and CDR2 is SYDVKM in the germline V gene. With V trimmed by 5 bases and J by 4 bases, 10 bases remained unmatched. In DNA form, the CDR3 reads TGTGCCAGCAGTAGCGGGGGCAACCGCTTTTACAATGAGCAGTTCTTC. This sequence encodes CASSSGGNRFYNEQFF.

This rearrangement joins TRBV18 to TRBJ1-5; D not resolved. Trimming shortened V by 1 base and J by 2 bases, and 3 bases separated the two germline ends. The CDR3 has 13 amino acids. Germline V gene data show CDR1 as KGHSH and CDR2 as LQKENI. DNA for the CDR3: TGTGCCAGCTCACCACAGGGCAATCAGCCCCAGCATTTT. It yields the protein CASSPQGNQPQHF.

J is TRBJ2-1 and V is TRBV28; possibly TRBD1 for D (5 bases). The CDR3 is made up of 14 amino acids. V dropped 5 bases and J dropped 7 bases, with 15 bases sitting between them. Germline lookup yields CDR1 MDHEN and CDR2 SYDVKM. Here the CDR3 DNA reads TGTGCCAGCAGTCGACACACAGGAGCAAATGAGCAGTTCTTC. This gives the protein CASSRHTGANEQFF.

The J gene is TRBJ2-5, the V gene TRBV5-1; TRBD2 aligns across 9 bases. The CDR3 runs to 16 residues. V trimming: 0 bases; J trimming: 1 base; junction bases outside the gene matches: 4. Germline CDR1 is SGHRS and CDR2 is YFSETQ. The DNA for the CDR3 is TGCGCCAGCAGCTTGGGGGTAGCGGGGGCCCAAGAGACCCAGTACTTC. Protein product: CASSLGVAGAQETQYF.

The rearrangement uses TRBV10-3 and TRBJ2-7; either TRBD1 or TRBD2 may supply D (6 bases each). V gave up 10 bases and J gave up 2 bases, with 21 bases separating them. The CDR3 totals 15 residues. The germline CDR1 and CDR2 sequences are ENHRY and SYGVKD. The CDR3 loop is CARTPPSRGPYEQYF. CDR3 coding DNA: TGTGCCAGGACCCCTCCTTCTCGGGGGCCCTACGAGCAGTACTTC.

The chain combines TRBV27 with TRBJ2-7, with D possibly called TRBD1 or TRBD2 (5 bases each). CDR1 and CDR2 from the germline V gene are MNHEY and SMNVEV (reference sequence). V shed 1 base and J shed 0 bases, with 13 bases lying between them. The CDR3 is made up of 16 amino acids. The CDR3 spells CASSLLGESISYEQYF. The CDR3 DNA reads TGTGCCAGCAGTTTATTGGGGGAGTCTATCTCCTACGAGCAGTACTTC.

The chain couples TRBV28 to TRBJ2-7, with D perhaps TRBD1 or TRBD2 (5 bases each). There are 14 residues in the CDR3. V was pared by 2 bases and J by 2 bases, with 10 bases between. Germline V gene lookup returns CDR1 MDHEN and CDR2 SYDVKM. The CDR3 is CASSLQGRTYEQYF. CDR3 in DNA: TGTGCCAGCAGTTTACAGGGACGTACCTACGAGCAGTACTTC. Full variable domain (remainder filled in from reference TRBV28 and TRBJ2-7): DVKVTQSSRYLVKRTGEKVFLECVQDMDHENMFWYRQDPGLGLRLIYFSYDVKMKEKGDIPEGYSVSREKKERFSLILESASTNQTSMYLCASSLQGRTYEQYFGPGTRLTVT.

This clone was observed a handful of times. The same CDR3 also results from other DNA sequences found in this sample. This chain connects TRBV27 to TRBJ1-1; no definite D call. CDR1 is MNHEY and CDR2 is SMNVEV in the germline V gene (reference sequence). V lost 2 bases and J 2 bases, leaving 6 bases between the germline ends. The CDR3 runs 13 residues. CDR3 DNA: TGTGCCAGCAGTTTACGGGGTAACACTGAAGCTTTCTTT. Its protein is CASSLRGNTEAFF.

The chain carries TRBV4-1 and TRBJ2-7; 12 nucleotides match TRBD2. With V trimmed by 4 bases and J by 0 bases, 16 bases remained unmatched. CDR3 length equals 20 residues. Germline V lookup: CDR1 MGHRA, CDR2 YSYEKL. The CDR3, as DNA: TGCGCCAGCAGCCTGGTACCGGGACTAGCGGGTAGGGAGAACTCCTACGAGCAGTACTTC. Translated: CASSLVPGLAGRENSYEQYF.

This rearrangement joins TRBV7-9 to TRBJ2-7; D is undetermined. The V gene lost 8 bases and the J gene lost 5 bases, with 13 bases spanning the gap. Germline V gives CDR1 SEHNR, CDR2 FQNEAQ (reference sequence). This CDR3 is built from 12 residues. The CDR3 nucleotides read TGTGCCAGCGGCACACAGAGGAACGAGCAGTACTTC. It yields the protein CASGTQRNEQYF.

This chain links TRBV9 with TRBJ2-2; D not resolved. CDR1 SGDLS and CDR2 YYNGEE come from the germline V gene. With 3 bases removed from V and 0 bases from J, the gap between germline ends came to 3 bases. There are 13 residues in the CDR3. CDR3 sequence reads: CASSATNTGELFF. CDR3 sequence (DNA): TGTGCCAGCAGCGCTACGAACACCGGGGAGCTGTTTTTT.

This sequence joins TRBV30 and TRBJ1-2, with 11 bases matching TRBD1. Trimming at V came to 3 bases and at J to 4 bases, leaving 10 bases not matched to a gene. The germline gives CDR1 GTSNPN, CDR2 SVGIG (reference sequence). CDR3 length: 16 residues. CDR3 sequence reads: CAWRFTGTGGSYGYTF. The CDR3 DNA reads TGTGCCTGGAGATTCACCGGGACAGGGGGTAGCTATGGCTACACCTTC.

The chain combines TRBV4-1 with TRBJ1-2, with a tentative D call TRBD1 (6 bases). Germline V gene data show CDR1 as MGHRA and CDR2 as YSYEKL. The CDR3 is made up of 13 amino acids. V was pared by 1 base and J by 8 bases, with 11 bases between. The CDR3 region has the DNA TGCGCCAGCAGCCAAGGGACAGCAGGGGGCTACACCTTC. It specifies CASSQGTAGGYTF.

V gene TRBV11-3 combines with J gene TRBJ2-2; tentative D call: TRBD1 (6 bases). The CDR3 is made up of 15 amino acids. Germline V gene sequence: CDR1 SGHNT, CDR2 YENEEA. The V end lost 1 base, the J end lost 3 bases, and 9 bases lay between the germline ends. CDR3 region: CASSLGGQDTGELFF. Here the CDR3 DNA reads TGTGCCAGCAGCTTAGGGGGACAAGACACCGGGGAGCTGTTTTTT.

This chain connects TRBV5-5 to TRBJ2-7, with unresolved D. CDR3 size: 14 residues. V dropped 4 bases and J dropped 2 bases, with 13 bases sitting between them. Germline CDR1 reads SGHKS; CDR2 reads YYEKEE (reference sequence). This CDR3 is CASSRPGGPYEQYF. In DNA form, the CDR3 reads TGTGCCAGCAGCCGGCCTGGCGGACCCTACGAGCAGTACTTC.

This clone was detected once. The rearrangement links TRBV4-3 to TRBJ2-3; 9 bases map to TRBD2. The germline CDR1 and CDR2 sequences are LGHNA and YSLEER. The length of the CDR3 is 16 residues. The junction had 7 bases not matched to a gene; V was cut back by 1 base and J by 5 bases. The chain's CDR3 is CASSQAQAGGQDTQYF. In DNA form, the CDR3 reads TGCGCCAGCAGCCAAGCGCAGGCGGGGGGGCAAGATACGCAGTATTTT.

This chain connects TRBV11-2 to TRBJ2-3; possible D gene TRBD2, 5 bases. The CDR3 runs to 16 residues. Trimming took 1 base from V and 4 from J, leaving 15 bases between them. CDR1 and CDR2 (germline): SGHAT, FQNNGV. CDR3 amino acids: CASSLGRPPPPDTQYF. In DNA form, the CDR3 reads TGTGCCAGCAGCTTAGGGAGGCCTCCTCCTCCAGATACGCAGTATTTT.

The V call is TRBV18, the J call TRBJ1-1, with unresolved D. Trimming cost V 2 bases and J 1 base, with 8 bases left between them. This CDR3 region has 14 residues. Germline CDR1 reads KGHSH; CDR2 reads LQKENI. CDR3 protein: CASSPFAGNTEAFF. DNA of the CDR3: TGTGCCAGCTCACCATTTGCGGGGAACACTGAAGCTTTCTTT.